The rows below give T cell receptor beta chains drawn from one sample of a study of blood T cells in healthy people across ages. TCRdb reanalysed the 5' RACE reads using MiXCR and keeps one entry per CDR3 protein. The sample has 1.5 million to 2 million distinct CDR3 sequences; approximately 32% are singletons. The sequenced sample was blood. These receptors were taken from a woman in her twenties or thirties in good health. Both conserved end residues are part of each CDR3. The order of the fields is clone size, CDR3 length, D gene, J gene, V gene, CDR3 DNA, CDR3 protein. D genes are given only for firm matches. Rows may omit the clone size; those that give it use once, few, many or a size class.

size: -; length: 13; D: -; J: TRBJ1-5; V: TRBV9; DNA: TGTGCCAGCAGCCTTAACCCAGGTCAGCCCCAGCATTTT; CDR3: CASSLNPGQPQHF
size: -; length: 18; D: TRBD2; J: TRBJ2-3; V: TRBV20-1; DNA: TGCAGTGCTCGAAGAGGGACTAGCGTCAGCCCTAGCACAGATACGCAGTATTTT; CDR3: CSARRGTSVSPSTDTQYF
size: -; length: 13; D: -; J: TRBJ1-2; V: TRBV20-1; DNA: TGCAGTGCTAGAGGTCCCGAGGACTATGGCTACACCTTC; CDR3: CSARGPEDYGYTF
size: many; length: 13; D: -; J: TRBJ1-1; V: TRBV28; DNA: TGTGCCAGCCAACGGACACAGAACACTGAAGCTTTCTTT; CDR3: CASQRTQNTEAFF
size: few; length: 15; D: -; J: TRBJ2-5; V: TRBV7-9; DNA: TGTGCCAGCAGCTTCGAGAAGGGAAGGGGAGAGACCCAGTACTTC; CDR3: CASSFEKGRGETQYF
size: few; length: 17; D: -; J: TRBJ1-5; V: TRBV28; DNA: TGTGCCAGCAGTAGAATTCGGACCCGACTTAGCAATCAGCCCCAGCATTTT; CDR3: CASSRIRTRLSNQPQHF
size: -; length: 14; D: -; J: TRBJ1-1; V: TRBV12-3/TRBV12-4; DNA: TGTGCCAGCAGTTTGGGGGGCAGCATCGCTGAAGCTTTCTTT; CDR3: CASSLGGSIAEAFF
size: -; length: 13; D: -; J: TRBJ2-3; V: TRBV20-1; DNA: TGCAGTGCTGACTCTCCAAGGGGAGATACGCAGTATTTT; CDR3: CSADSPRGDTQYF
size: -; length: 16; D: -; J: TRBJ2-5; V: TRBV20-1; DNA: TGCAGTGCTAGAGATCTTGGGGGGCATAACCAAGAGACCCAGTACTTC; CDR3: CSARDLGGHNQETQYF
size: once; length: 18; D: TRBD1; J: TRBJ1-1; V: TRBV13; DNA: TGTGCCAGCAGCTCTTTCCTTAGACAGGGGGCTTCGAACACTGAAGCTTTCTTT; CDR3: CASSSFLRQGASNTEAFF
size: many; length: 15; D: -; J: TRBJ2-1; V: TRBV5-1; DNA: TGTGCCAGCAGTTTAGTTGGGACGGCCTACAATGAGCAGTTCTTC; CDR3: CASSLVGTAYNEQFF
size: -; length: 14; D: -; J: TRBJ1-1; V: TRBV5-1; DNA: TGCGCCAGCCTAGACGGGGGACTGAACACTGAAGCTTTCTTT; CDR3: CASLDGGLNTEAFF
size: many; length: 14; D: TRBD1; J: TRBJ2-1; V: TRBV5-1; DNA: TGCGCCAGCAGCTTGGGACAGGGCCGCAATGAGCAGTTCTTC; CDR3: CASSLGQGRNEQFF
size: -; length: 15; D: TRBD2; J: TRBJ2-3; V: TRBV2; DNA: TGTGCCAGCACTCTAAGCGGGAGGGAGGCAGATACGCAGTATTTT; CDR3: CASTLSGREADTQYF
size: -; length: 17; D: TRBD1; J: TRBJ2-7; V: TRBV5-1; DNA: TGCGCCAGCAGCTTTGGAGACAGGGAAATTGCGAGCTACGAGCAGTACTTC; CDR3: CASSFGDREIASYEQYF
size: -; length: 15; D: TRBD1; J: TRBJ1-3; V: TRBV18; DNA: TGTGCCAGCTCACGACAGGGGAGGGCTGGAAACACCATATATTTT; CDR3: CASSRQGRAGNTIYF
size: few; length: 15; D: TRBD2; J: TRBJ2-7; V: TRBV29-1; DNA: TGCAGCGTCCCGGGACTAGCGAGTTCCTACAATGAGCAGTACTTC; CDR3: CSVPGLASSYNEQYF
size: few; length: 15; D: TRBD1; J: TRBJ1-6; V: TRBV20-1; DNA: TGCAGTGCTCCGTCTGCGGGGACAGTAGATTCACCCCTCCACTTT; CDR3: CSAPSAGTVDSPLHF
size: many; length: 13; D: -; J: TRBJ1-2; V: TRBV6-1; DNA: TGTGCCAGTCAACAGGGCGGCAACTATGGCTACACCTTC; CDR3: CASQQGGNYGYTF
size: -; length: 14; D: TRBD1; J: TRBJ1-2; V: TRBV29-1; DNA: TGCAGCGTTGAGGGGCGGACAGGGGGCAATGGCTACACCTTC; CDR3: CSVEGRTGGNGYTF
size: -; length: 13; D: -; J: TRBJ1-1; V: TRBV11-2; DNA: TGTGCCAGCAGCTTAGCTTCTTACACTGAAGCTTTCTTT; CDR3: CASSLASYTEAFF
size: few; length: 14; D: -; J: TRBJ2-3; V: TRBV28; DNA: TGTGCCAGCAGCCTAGGGGGTATTGAAGATACGCAGTATTTT; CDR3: CASSLGGIEDTQYF
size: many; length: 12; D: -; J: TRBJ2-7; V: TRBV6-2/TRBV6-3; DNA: TGTGCCAGCAGTTACTCGGGCCACGAGCAGTACTTC; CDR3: CASSYSGHEQYF
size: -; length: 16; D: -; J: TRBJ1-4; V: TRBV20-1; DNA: TGCAGTGTTGACCCTAGTTACAGTGCAACTAATGAAAAACTGTTTTTT; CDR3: CSVDPSYSATNEKLFF
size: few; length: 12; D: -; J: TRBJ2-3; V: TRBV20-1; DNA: TGCAGCCCCACAAAGGGCACAGATACGCAGTATTTT; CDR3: CSPTKGTDTQYF
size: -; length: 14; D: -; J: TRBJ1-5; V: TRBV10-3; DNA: TGTGCCATCAGTGCCACACCTAGCAATCAGCCCCAGCATTTT; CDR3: CAISATPSNQPQHF
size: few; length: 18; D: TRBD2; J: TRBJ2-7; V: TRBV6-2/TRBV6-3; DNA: TGTGCCAGCCCAGCACCGAACGTGGGGCTAGCGGGAGTGAGCGAGCAGTACTTC; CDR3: CASPAPNVGLAGVSEQYF
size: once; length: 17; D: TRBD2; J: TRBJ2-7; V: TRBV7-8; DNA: TGTGCCAGCAGCTTTGGGACGACTAGCGGGTACTCCTGCGAGCAGTACTTC; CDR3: CASSFGTTSGYSCEQYF
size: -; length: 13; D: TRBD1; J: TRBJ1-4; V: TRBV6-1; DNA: TGTGCCAGCTGGGGACAGGGTTGGAAGAAACTGTTTTTT; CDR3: CASWGQGWKKLFF
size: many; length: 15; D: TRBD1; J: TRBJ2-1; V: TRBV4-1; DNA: TGCGCCAGCAGCCAAGGGGCCAGACAGGGGACAGAGCAGTTCTTC; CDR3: CASSQGARQGTEQFF
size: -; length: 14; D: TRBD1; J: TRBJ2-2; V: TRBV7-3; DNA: TGTGCCAGCAGGGAGACAGGGGGGACCGGGGAGCTGTTTTTT; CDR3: CASRETGGTGELFF
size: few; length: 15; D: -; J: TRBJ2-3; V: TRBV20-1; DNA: TGCAGTGCTCAGACGGGGGGCTTAAGTCCAGATACGCAGTATTTT; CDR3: CSAQTGGLSPDTQYF
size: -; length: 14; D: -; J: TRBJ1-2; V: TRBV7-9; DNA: TGTGCCAGCAGCCCGACGGGGCTTGGGGGCAGCTACACCTTC; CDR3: CASSPTGLGGSYTF
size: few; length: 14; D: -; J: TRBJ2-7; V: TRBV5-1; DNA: TGCGCCAGCAGCTTGACGGTTTATGGCTACGAGCAGTACTTC; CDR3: CASSLTVYGYEQYF
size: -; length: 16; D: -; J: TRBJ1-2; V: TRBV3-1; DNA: TGTGCCAGCAGCCCCGAGATAGGACTGATTAACTATGGCTACACCTTC; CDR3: CASSPEIGLINYGYTF
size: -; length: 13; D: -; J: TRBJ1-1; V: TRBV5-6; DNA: TGTGCCAGCAGCTTGGCATCGGGGGCTGAAGCTTTCTTT; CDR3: CASSLASGAEAFF
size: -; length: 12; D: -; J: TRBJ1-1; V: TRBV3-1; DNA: TGTGCCAGCAGCCATGTTAACACTGAAGCTTTCTTT; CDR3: CASSHVNTEAFF
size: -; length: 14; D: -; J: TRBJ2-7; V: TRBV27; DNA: TGTGCCAGCAGTTTCTTGGCAGGGTCCTACAAGCAGTACTTC; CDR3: CASSFLAGSYKQYF
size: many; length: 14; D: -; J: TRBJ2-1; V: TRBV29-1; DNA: TGCAGCGTTGAAAAAGCCGGTTCCTACAATGAGCAGTTCTTC; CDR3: CSVEKAGSYNEQFF
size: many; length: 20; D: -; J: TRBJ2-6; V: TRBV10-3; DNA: TGTGCCATCAGTGAGTCAGGAGTATGGCAGCCTTTACCTGGGGCCAACGTCCTGACTTTC; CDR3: CAISESGVWQPLPGANVLTF
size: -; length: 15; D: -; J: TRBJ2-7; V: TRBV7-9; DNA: TGTGCCAGCAGCCGACATACCGCCGGGACCTACGAGCAGTACTTC; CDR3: CASSRHTAGTYEQYF
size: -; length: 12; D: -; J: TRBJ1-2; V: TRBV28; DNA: TGTGCCAGCAGTCCGGATTGGGCCTCTTACACCTTC; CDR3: CASSPDWASYTF
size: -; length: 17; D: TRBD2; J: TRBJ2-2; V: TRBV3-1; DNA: TGTGCCAGCAGCCAGCTGCGACTAGCGGCGAACACCGGGGAGCTGTTTTTT; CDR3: CASSQLRLAANTGELFF
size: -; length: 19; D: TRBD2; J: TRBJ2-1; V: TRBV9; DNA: TGTGCCAGCAGCGCAAGGACTAGCGGGGGGGATAACTCCTACAATGAGCAGTTCTTC; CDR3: CASSARTSGGDNSYNEQFF
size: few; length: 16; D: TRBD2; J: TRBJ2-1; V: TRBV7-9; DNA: TGTGCCAGCAGCTTATTGCAGCGGGGGGGCCTATATGAGCAGTTCTTC; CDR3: CASSLLQRGGLYEQFF
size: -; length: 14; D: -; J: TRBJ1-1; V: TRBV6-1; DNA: TGTGCCAGCCTCCTTAGGGGGGTGGGTACTGAAGCTTTCTTT; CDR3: CASLLRGVGTEAFF
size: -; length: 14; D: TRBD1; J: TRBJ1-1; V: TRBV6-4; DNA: TGTGCCAGCAGTGTAGCAGGGGGCTCAACTGAAGCTTTCTTT; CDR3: CASSVAGGSTEAFF
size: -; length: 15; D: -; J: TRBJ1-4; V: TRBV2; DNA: TGTGCCAGCAGTGAAGTGTACAGAAAAAATGAAAAACTGTTTTTT; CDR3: CASSEVYRKNEKLFF
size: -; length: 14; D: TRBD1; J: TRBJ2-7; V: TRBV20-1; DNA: TGCAGTGCTAGGCCGGGACAGATGAGCTACGAGCAGTACTTC; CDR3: CSARPGQMSYEQYF
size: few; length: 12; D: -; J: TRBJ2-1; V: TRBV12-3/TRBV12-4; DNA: TGTGCCAGCAGTTCGACTGCGAATGAGCAGTTCTTC; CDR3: CASSSTANEQFF
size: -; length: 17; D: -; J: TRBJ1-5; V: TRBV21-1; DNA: TGTGCCAGCAGCAGAAGAGACAGGGGGCTCATGAGTCAGCCCCAGCATTTT; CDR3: CASSRRDRGLMSQPQHF
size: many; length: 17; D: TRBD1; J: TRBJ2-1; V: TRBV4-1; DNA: TGCGCCAGCAGCCAGGATGGGAGACAGGGGGTGTGGAATGAGCAGTTCTTC; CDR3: CASSQDGRQGVWNEQFF
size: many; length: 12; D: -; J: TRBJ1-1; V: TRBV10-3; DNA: TGTGCCATCAGTGTCGGCGGCACTGAAGCTTTCTTT; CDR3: CAISVGGTEAFF
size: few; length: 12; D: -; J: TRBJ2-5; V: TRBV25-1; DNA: TGTGCCAGCAGTGAAAGAAAAGAGACCCAGTACTTC; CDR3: CASSERKETQYF
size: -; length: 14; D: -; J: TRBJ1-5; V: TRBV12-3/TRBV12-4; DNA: TGTGCCAGCAGTTTATTGGAGAGAGAGATGCCCCAGCATTTT; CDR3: CASSLLEREMPQHF
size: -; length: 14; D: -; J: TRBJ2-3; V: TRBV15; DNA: TGTGCCGCCAGCACCCCAGCGGGTTTGAATACGCAGTATTTT; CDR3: CAASTPAGLNTQYF
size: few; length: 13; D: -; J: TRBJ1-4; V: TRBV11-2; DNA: TGTGCCAGCAGCTCCCCAGCGATGGGAAAACTGTTTTTT; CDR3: CASSSPAMGKLFF